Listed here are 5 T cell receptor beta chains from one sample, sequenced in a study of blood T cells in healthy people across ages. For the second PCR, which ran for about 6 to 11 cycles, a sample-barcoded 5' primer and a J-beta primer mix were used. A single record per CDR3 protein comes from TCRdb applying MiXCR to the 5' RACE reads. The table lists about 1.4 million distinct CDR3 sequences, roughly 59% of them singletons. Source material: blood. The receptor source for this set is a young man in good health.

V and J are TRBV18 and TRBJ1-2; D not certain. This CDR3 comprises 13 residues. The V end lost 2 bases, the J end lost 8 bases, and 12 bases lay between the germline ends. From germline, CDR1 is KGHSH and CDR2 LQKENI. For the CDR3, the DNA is TGTGCCAGCTCACCAGCGGAGGGCCGAGGCTACACCTTC. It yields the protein CASSPAEGRGYTF. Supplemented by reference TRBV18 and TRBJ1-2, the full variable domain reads NAGVMQNPRHLVRRRGQEARLRCSPMKGHSHVYWYRQLPEEGLKFMVYLQKENIIDESGMPKERFSAEFPKEGPSILRIQQVVRGDSAAYFCASSPAEGRGYTFGSGTRLTVV.

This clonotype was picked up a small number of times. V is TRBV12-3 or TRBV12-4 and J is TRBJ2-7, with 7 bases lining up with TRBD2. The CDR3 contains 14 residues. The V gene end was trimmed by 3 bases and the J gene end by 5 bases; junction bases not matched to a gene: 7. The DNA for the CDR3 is TGTGCCAGCAGTTTGGAGGGAGGGTTCCACGAGCAGTACTTC. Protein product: CASSLEGGFHEQYF.

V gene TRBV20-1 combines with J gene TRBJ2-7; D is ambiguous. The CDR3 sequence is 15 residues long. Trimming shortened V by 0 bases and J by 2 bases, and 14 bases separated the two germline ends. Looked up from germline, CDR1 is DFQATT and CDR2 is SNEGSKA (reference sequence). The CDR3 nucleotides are TGCAGTGCTAGAGATCAGACTTGGACCCCCTACGAGCAGTACTTC. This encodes CSARDQTWTPYEQYF.

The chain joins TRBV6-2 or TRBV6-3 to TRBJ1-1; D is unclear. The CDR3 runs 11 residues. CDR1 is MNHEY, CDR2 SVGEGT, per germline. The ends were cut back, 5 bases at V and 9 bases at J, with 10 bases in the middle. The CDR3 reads CASSELGQAFF. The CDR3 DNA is TGTGCCAGCAGTGAATTGGGTCAAGCTTTCTTT.

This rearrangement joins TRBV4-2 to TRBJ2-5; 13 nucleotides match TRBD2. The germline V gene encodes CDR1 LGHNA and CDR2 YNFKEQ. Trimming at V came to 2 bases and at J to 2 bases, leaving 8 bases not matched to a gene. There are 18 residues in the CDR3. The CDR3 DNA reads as TGTGCCAGCAGCCAACTTACGACTAGCGGGGGGCCACAAGAGACCCAGTACTTC. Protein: CASSQLTTSGGPQETQYF.